What follows describes a single TCR beta chain. Its target is not known. Deep level was the assay's run setting. TCRdb's copy holds only in-frame clones and misses some; the assay was immunoSEQ multiplex PCR. The profile covers a few million clones, with approximately 96% appearing a single time and approximately 0.13% taken by the ten largest. The sample belongs to a study of shared clonotypes between healthy human individuals. This CDR3 is built from 11 residues. Trimming pared 7 bases from V and 5 bases from J, leaving 8 bases between. The V gene's germline CDR1 is SGHAT and CDR2 FQNNGV. Study results and limitations: When compared with the clonotypes that were shared by all four sorted-subset donors, the non-shared clonotypes turned out to have lower generation probabilities.

Sequencing was done on a sample of naive CD4+ T cells sorted from blood. Subset specified: CD45RA+ positively selected. The V and J genes are TRBV11-2 and TRBJ2-5; no reliable D call. The clonotype was recovered from a man aged 18 to 30 in good health. CDR3 protein: CASTQGETQYF. The DNA of the CDR3 is TGTGCCAGCACTCAAGGGGAGACCCAGTACTTC.